What follows are 5 T cell receptor beta chains derived from one specimen sequenced in a study of T cells in Graves' hyperthyroidism and ophthalmopathy. Amplification of TCR beta CDR3 regions was performed using RNA transcripts as template. First-round RT-PCR with HTBI primers amplified the TCR CDR3 region. TCRdb called the multiplex PCR reads again in MiXCR, with one record for every CDR3 protein. The sample has over 300,000 distinct CDR3 sequences; about 15% are singletons. The specimen was blood. The origin of the receptors is an older woman with Graves' hyperthyroidism.

This clonotype was counted only a few times. This chain joins TRBV5-5 and TRBJ2-1, with a tentative D call TRBD1 (7 bases). The germline V gene has CDR1 SGHKS and CDR2 YYEKEE (reference sequence). V was cut by 0 bases and J by 13 bases, with 17 bases left in between. This CDR3 is built from 14 residues. The CDR3 bases are TGTGCCAGCAGCTTGGTGGGGGGACAGCTGGCCCAGTTCTTC. As protein: CASSLVGGQLAQFF.

This clonotype was seen ten or more times. This is likely a read error, given that the CDR3 carries no conserved phenylalanine or tryptophan at its end. CDR3 nucleotides: TGTGCCATCAGTGACCCGGGACAGACGGGGGCAGAGACCCAGTACGTC. Its protein is CAISDPGQTGAETQYV. This rearrangement joins TRBV10-3 to TRBJ2-5; D is possibly TRBD1 (7 bases). Per germline, CDR1 ENHRY and CDR2 SYGVKD. The ends were cut back, 3 bases at V and 4 bases at J, with 18 bases in the middle. CDR3 length: 16 amino acids.

This clonotype has a count of ten or more. The rearrangement joins TRBV2 to TRBJ2-1, with 7 bases that match TRBD2. The CDR3 has 16 amino acids. CDR1 and CDR2 (germline): SNHLY, FYNNEI. J gave up 7 bases and V 11 bases, and 20 bases lay outside the gene matches. DNA of the CDR3: TGTGCCGGGAGAAAAACCGGGACTACCTTTGGAAATGAGCAGTTCTTC. It codes for CAGRKTGTTFGNEQFF.

The sample holds many counts of this clonotype. The CDR3 region is CASTNPTGRNYNEQFF. Written as DNA, the CDR3 is TGCGCCAGCACCAATCCCACGGGGCGGAACTACAATGAGCAGTTCTTC. The chain uses TRBV4-1 and TRBJ2-1; the D gene could be TRBD1 or TRBD2 (5 bases each). The germline V gene has CDR1 MGHRA and CDR2 YSYEKL. There are 16 residues in the CDR3. Trimming removed 7 bases at V and 3 bases at J, with 19 bases between.

The CDR3 DNA is TGTGCCAGCAGTGACGGGGGGGGATACAATGAGCAGTTCTTC. It specifies CASSDGGGYNEQFF. The V gene is TRBV6-4, the J gene TRBJ2-1, with 7 bases that match TRBD2. V trimming: 2 bases; J trimming: 4 bases; junction bases outside the gene matches: 2. The CDR3 runs 14 residues. The germline CDR1 and CDR2 sequences are MRHNA and SNTAGT.